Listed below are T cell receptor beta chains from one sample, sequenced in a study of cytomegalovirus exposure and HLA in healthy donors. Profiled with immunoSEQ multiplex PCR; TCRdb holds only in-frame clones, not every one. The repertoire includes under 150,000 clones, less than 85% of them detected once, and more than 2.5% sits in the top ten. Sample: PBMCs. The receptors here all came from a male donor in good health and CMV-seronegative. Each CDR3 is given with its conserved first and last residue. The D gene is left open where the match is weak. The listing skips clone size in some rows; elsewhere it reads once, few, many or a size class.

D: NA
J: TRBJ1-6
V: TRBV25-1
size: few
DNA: TGTGCCAGCAGTTGGAAAGGAGATTCACCCCTCCACTTT
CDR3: CASSWKGDSPLHF

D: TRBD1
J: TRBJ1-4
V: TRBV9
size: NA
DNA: TGTGCCAGCAGCGCTGGGACAGGTAATGAAAAACTGTTTTTT
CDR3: CASSAGTGNEKLFF

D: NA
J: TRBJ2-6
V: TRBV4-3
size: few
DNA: TGCGCCAGCAGCCAAGATGCAGGGGCTGGGGCCAACGTCCTGACTTTC
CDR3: CASSQDAGAGANVLTF

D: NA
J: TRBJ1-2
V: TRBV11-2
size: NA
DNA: TGTGCCAGCAGCTTAGAGGACAGAAGGGACTATGGCTACACCTTC
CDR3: CASSLEDRRDYGYTF

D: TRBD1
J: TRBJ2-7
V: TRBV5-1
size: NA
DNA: TGCGCCAGCAGCTTATCTTCGGGACAGCGCCTCCACGAGCAGTACTTC
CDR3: CASSLSSGQRLHEQYF

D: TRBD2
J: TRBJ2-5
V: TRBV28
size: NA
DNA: TGTGCCAGCAGTTTATTCCAGCGGGGACAAGAGACCCAGTACTTC
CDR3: CASSLFQRGQETQYF

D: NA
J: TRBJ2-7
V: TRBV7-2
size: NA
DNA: TGTGCCAGCAGCTCGGATCGTACTAGCTACGAGCAGTACTTC
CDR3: CASSSDRTSYEQYF

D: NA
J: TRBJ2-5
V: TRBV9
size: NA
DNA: TGTGCCAGCAGCGACAGGGTTTTCGAGACCCAGTACTTC
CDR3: CASSDRVFETQYF

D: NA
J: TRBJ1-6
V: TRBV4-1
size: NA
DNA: TGCGCCAGCAGCCAAGAATGGGAGGGGCCGCAAAGCTCCTATAATTCACCCCTCCACTTT
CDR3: CASSQEWEGPQSSYNSPLHF

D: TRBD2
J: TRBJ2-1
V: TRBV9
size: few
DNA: TGTGCCAGCAGCGTAGCGGGTAGCGGGGACTTTTACAATGAGCAGTTCTTC
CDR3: CASSVAGSGDFYNEQFF

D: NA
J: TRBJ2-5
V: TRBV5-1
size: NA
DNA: TGCGCCAGCAGCTTGGAGACAGGTCAAGAGACCCAGTACTTC
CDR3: CASSLETGQETQYF

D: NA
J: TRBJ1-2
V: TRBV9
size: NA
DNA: TGTGCCAGCAGCGTAGGCCCGGCAGGCGGCTACACCTTC
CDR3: CASSVGPAGGYTF

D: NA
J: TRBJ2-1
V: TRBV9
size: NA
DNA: TGTGCCAGCAGCGTAGGGGGAAGGGGTCAGCAGTTCTTC
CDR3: CASSVGGRGQQFF

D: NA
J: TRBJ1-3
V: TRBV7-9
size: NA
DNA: TGTGCCAGCAGCTTATCTGTCGGACAACTCTCTGGAAACACCATATATTTT
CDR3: CASSLSVGQLSGNTIYF

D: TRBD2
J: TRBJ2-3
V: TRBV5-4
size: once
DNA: TGTGTCAGCAGCTCATTAGCGGGCAGCACAGATACGCAGTATTTT
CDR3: CVSSSLAGSTDTQYF

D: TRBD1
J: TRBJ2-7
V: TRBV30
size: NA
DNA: TGTGCCTGGAGTCCTTGGACAGGGGACTACGAGCAGTACTTC
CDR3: CAWSPWTGDYEQYF

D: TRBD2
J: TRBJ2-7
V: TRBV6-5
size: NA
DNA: TGTGCCAGCATCAATAGCGGGAGCGGTGAGCAGTACTTC
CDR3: CASINSGSGEQYF

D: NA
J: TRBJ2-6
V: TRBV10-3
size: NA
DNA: TGTGCCATCAGTCCAGGACACCGAAGCTCTGGGGCCAACGGCCTGACTTTC
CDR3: CAISPGHRSSGANGLTF

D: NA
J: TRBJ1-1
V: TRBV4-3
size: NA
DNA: TGCGCCAGCAGCCAAGCACCTGGACAGCAGAACACTGAAGCTTTCTTT
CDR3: CASSQAPGQQNTEAFF

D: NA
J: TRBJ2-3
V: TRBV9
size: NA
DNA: TGTGCCAGCAGCCCCACAGGGAGCACAGATACGCAGTATTTT
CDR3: CASSPTGSTDTQYF

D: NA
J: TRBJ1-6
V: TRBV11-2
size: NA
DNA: TGTGCCAGCAGCTTAGGCGGGGCTAATTCACCCCTCCACTTT
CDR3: CASSLGGANSPLHF

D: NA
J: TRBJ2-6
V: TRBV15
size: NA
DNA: TGTGCCACCAGCAGAGTGGATCGGGGGGCCAACGGCCTGACTTTC
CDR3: CATSRVDRGANGLTF

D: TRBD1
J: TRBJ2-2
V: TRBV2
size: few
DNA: TGTGCCAGCACGACAGGGGTTAACACCGGGGAGCTGTTTTTT
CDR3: CASTTGVNTGELFF

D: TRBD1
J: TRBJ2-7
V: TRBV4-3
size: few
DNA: TGCGCCAGCAGCCAATCCGGACAGGTCTACGAGCAGTACTTC
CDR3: CASSQSGQVYEQYF

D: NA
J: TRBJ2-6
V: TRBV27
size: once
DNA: TGTGCCAGCAGTTTATCGACCGGGTCTGGGGCCAACGGCCTGACTTTC
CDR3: CASSLSTGSGANGLTF

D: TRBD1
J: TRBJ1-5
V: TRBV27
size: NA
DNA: TGTGCCAGCAGACGCCTCGACAGGGCGGGACAGCCCCAGCATTTT
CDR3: CASRRLDRAGQPQHF

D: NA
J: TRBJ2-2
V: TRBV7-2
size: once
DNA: TGTGCCAGCAGCTTAGCTCCGACCGGGGAGCTGTTTTTT
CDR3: CASSLAPTGELFF

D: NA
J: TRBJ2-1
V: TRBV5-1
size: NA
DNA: TGCGCCAGCAGCTTGGATGTATACAATGAGCAGTTCTTC
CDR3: CASSLDVYNEQFF

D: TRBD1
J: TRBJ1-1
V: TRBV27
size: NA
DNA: TGTGCCAGCAGTAGGACAGGGAACGCCCTCCTCAGGGGTACTGAAGCTTTCTTT
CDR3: CASSRTGNALLRGTEAFF

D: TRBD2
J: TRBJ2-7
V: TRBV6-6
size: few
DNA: TGTGCCAGCAGTCTAGGACTAGCGGGAAATTCCTACGAGCAGTACTTC
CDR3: CASSLGLAGNSYEQYF

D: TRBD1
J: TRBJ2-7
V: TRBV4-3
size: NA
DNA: TGCGCCAGCAGCCAGACAGGGTACGGCGAGCAGTACTTC
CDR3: CASSQTGYGEQYF

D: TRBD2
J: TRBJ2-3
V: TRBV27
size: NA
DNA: TGTGCCAGCAGTTCTAGCGGGAGGTCCGTAGATACGCAGTATTTT
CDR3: CASSSSGRSVDTQYF

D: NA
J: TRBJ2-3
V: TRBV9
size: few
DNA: TGTGCCAGCAGCGTCACAACCGCGTATGGGGCAAGCACAGATACGCAGTATTTT
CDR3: CASSVTTAYGASTDTQYF

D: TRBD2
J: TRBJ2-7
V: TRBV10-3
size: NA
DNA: TGTGCCATCAGGGGACTAGCCAGAGGGTACGAGCAGTACTTC
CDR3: CAIRGLARGYEQYF

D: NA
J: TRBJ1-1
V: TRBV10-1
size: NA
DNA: TGCGCCAGCAGTGTGCAGGGTGGTGAAGCTTTCTTT
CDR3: CASSVQGGEAFF

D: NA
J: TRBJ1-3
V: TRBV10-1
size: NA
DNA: TGCGCCAGCAGTGAGTCGAGCCGCTCTGGAAACACCATATATTTT
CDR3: CASSESSRSGNTIYF

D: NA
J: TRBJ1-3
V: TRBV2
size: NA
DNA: TGTGCCAGCAGTAGGGGACACCCCATCTCTGGAAACACCATATATTTT
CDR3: CASSRGHPISGNTIYF

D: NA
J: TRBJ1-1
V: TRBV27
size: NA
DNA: TGTGCCAGCACTCCTGGGGGGGCCTCTGAAGCTTTCTTT
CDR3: CASTPGGASEAFF